This passage covers 25 T cell receptor beta chains from one sample sequenced in a study of T cells expressing NK-cell markers. Following a re-call of the 5' RACE reads, TCRdb has one entry per CDR3 protein and lacks DNA. This table holds 90,000 to 130,000 distinct CDR3 sequences. Input material: blood T cells: a sorted CD56 or NKG2C T cell subset, CD4+ or CD8+ T cells, or bulk PBMC T cells (not recorded which). All receptors derive from a woman between 18 and 70 years old in good health.

This chain joins TRBV4-1 and TRBJ1-4. This CDR3 is built from 16 residues. Germline CDR1 reads MGHRA; CDR2 reads YSYEKL. CDR3: CASSQDYSAPYEKLFF.

The rearrangement joins TRBV5-6 to TRBJ2-7; TCRdb reports TRBD1, a call that lacks DNA to check it against. The CDR3 consists of 16 residues. CDR1 is SGHDT and CDR2 is YYEEEE in the germline V gene. Here the CDR3 reads CASSPTTGWTSYEQYF. The whole variable domain, filled in from reference TRBV5-6 and TRBJ2-7, reads DAGVTQSPTHLIKTRGQQVTLRCSPKSGHDTVSWYQQALGQGPQFIFQYYEEEERQRGNFPDRFSGHQFPNYSSELNVNALLLGDSALYLCASSPTTGWTSYEQYFGPGTRLTVT.

The chain employs TRBV28 and TRBJ2-3; TCRdb picks TRBD1, but there is no DNA to check that call. The CDR3 is 15 residues long. Germline lookup yields CDR1 MDHEN and CDR2 SYDVKM. The CDR3 spells CASSPGQFSTDTQYF.

The chain has TRBV7-9 and TRBJ2-7. The CDR3 sequence is 13 residues long. Germline V gene sequence: CDR1 SEHNR, CDR2 FQNEAQ (reference sequence). The CDR3 reads CASSFFETYEQYF.

This chain links TRBV7-2 with TRBJ1-5; the TCRdb D gene call, TRBD1, has no DNA to confirm it. Germline CDR1 SGHTA, CDR2 FQGNSA. The CDR3 spans 16 residues. The CDR3 loop is CASSLFGGDSNQPQHF.

The V and J genes are TRBV4-3 and TRBJ1-3; TCRdb designates TRBD1, a call that cannot be tested without DNA. Germline CDR1 and CDR2: LGHNA and YSLEER. The CDR3 covers 14 residues. CDR3 residues: CASRYRDSGNTIYF.

The chain has TRBV27 and TRBJ2-3. Germline V gives CDR1 MNHEY, CDR2 SMNVEV (reference sequence). CDR3 size: 15 residues. CDR3 loop: CASSPLTESSDTQYF.

The V and J genes are TRBV7-9 and TRBJ1-1; TCRdb's D call of TRBD1 is untestable without DNA. This CDR3 contains 14 residues. CDR1 and CDR2 (germline): SEHNR, FQNEAQ (reference sequence). The CDR3 protein is CASRPGQGATEAFF.

The CDR3 sequence is CASSLASRAYEQYF. The chain carries TRBV7-8 and TRBJ2-7; no DNA is available, so the TRBD1 call from TCRdb remains unchecked. The CDR3 length is 14 residues. The germline V gene encodes CDR1 SGHVS and CDR2 FQNEAQ.

The chain uses TRBV18 and TRBJ1-4; TCRdb's assignment of TRBD1 cannot be checked, as there is no DNA. CDR1 is KGHSH, CDR2 LQKENI, per germline. The CDR3 covers 14 residues. The CDR3 is CASSPPGQGEELFF.

The chain joins TRBV12-3 or TRBV12-4 to TRBJ1-2; TCRdb designates TRBD1, a call that cannot be tested without DNA. The CDR3 runs to 14 residues. CDR3 protein: CASRDPGVPYGYTF.

The gene calls are TRBV29-1 and TRBJ1-1; lacking DNA, the TRBD1 call made by TCRdb goes unchecked. CDR3 length: 13 amino acids. Germline V CDR1 and CDR2: SQVTM, ANQGSEA. The CDR3 is CSGHPGFGTEAFF. The complete variable domain, with remaining parts taken from reference TRBV29-1 and TRBJ1-1, reads SAVISQKPSRDICQRGTSLTIQCQVDSQVTMMFWYRQQPGQSLTLIATANQGSEATYESGFVIDKFPISRPNLTFSTLTVSNMSPEDSSIYLCSGHPGFGTEAFFGQGTRLTVV.

The rearrangement joins TRBV12-3 or TRBV12-4 to TRBJ2-2. CDR3 size: 13 residues. CDR3 region: CASSLLFTGELFF.

The chain couples TRBV12-3 or TRBV12-4 to TRBJ1-2; as DNA is missing, the TRBD1 call by TCRdb cannot be tested. The length of the CDR3 is 12 residues. The CDR3 sequence is CASSLRGYGYTF.

V is TRBV7-2 and J is TRBJ2-7. The length of the CDR3 is 12 residues. Per the germline V gene, CDR1 is SGHTA and CDR2 is FQGNSA. The CDR3 loop reads CASRGDSYEQYF.

The CDR3: CASSVSGYGGETQYF. The chain carries TRBV9 and TRBJ2-5; the D call from TCRdb, TRBD2, cannot be confirmed without DNA. The CDR3 covers 15 residues. In germline, CDR1 is SGDLS, CDR2 YYNGEE. Full variable domain (outside the CDR3, taken from reference TRBV9 and TRBJ2-5): DSGVTQTPKHLITATGQRVTLRCSPRSGDLSVYWYQQSLDQGLQFLIQYYNGEERAKGNILERFSAQQFPDLHSELNLSSLELGDSALYFCASSVSGYGGETQYFGPGTRLLVL.

The chain joins TRBV30 to TRBJ2-2. The CDR3 length is 12 residues. Germline V gene sequence: CDR1 GTSNPN, CDR2 SVGIG (reference sequence). The CDR3 here is CAWNGDTGELFF.

This chain links TRBV29-1 with TRBJ1-2; TCRdb returns TRBD1, unconfirmable since there is no DNA. From germline, CDR1 is SQVTM and CDR2 ANQGSEA. This CDR3 is built from 14 residues. CDR3 residues: CSVLSTGTDYGYTF.

CDR3 residues: CASSLDYPRFGYNEQFF. This chain connects TRBV11-2 to TRBJ2-1. Germline V CDR1 and CDR2: SGHAT, FQNNGV. The CDR3 is 17 residues long.

The rearrangement links TRBV12-3 or TRBV12-4 to TRBJ2-3; TCRdb designates TRBD1, a call that cannot be tested without DNA. This CDR3 region has 16 residues. The CDR3 here is CASSPLGLEDTDTQYF.

The chain links TRBV10-3 to TRBJ2-1; TCRdb proposes TRBD2, but this gene call is untestable without DNA. This CDR3 contains 17 residues. Looked up from germline, CDR1 is ENHRY and CDR2 is SYGVKD. The CDR3 protein is CAISDWTSGANYNEQFF.

The chain combines TRBV11-2 with TRBJ2-1; there is no DNA to check the TCRdb D call of TRBD2. The V gene's germline CDR1 is SGHAT and CDR2 FQNNGV. The CDR3 contains 18 residues. The chain's CDR3 is CASSSGAYSSGSYNEQFF. The full variable domain, in which reference TRBV11-2 and TRBJ2-1 provide the parts outside the CDR3, is EAGVAQSPRYKIIEKRQSVAFWCNPISGHATLYWYQQILGQGPKLLIQFQNNGVVDDSQLPKDRFSAERLKGVDSTLKIQPAKLEDSAVYLCASSSGAYSSGSYNEQFFGPGTRLTVL.

This chain links TRBV27 with TRBJ1-6; lacking DNA, the TRBD1 call made by TCRdb goes unchecked. The germline V gene encodes CDR1 MNHEY and CDR2 SMNVEV (reference sequence). This CDR3 comprises 14 residues. The CDR3 sequence: CASSSGQGSSPLHF.

This chain joins TRBV20-1 and TRBJ1-2; the TCRdb call, TRBD1, lacks DNA for checking. Germline V CDR1 and CDR2: DFQATT, SNEGSKA (reference sequence). The CDR3 has 15 residues. The CDR3 sequence: CSAATGQDTNYGYTF.

The rearrangement uses TRBV20-1 and TRBJ2-5; TCRdb calls TRBD1, which cannot be checked without DNA. CDR3 length equals 13 residues. CDR1 is DFQATT, CDR2 SNEGSKA, per germline (reference sequence). The CDR3 protein is CSAQGRFAETQYF.